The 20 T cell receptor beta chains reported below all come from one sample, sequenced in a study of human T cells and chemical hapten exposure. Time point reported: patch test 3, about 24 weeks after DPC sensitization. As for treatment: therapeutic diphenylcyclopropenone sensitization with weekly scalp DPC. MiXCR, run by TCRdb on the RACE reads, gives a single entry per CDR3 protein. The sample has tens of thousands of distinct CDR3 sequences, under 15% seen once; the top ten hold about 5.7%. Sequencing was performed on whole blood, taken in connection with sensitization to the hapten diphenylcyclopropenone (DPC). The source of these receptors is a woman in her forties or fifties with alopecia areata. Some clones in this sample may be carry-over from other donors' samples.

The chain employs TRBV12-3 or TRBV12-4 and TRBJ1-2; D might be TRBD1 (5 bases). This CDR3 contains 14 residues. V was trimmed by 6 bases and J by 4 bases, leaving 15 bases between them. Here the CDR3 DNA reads TGTGCCAGCAGGGCGGGACGATCAACCTATGGCTACACCTTC. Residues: CASRAGRSTYGYTF.

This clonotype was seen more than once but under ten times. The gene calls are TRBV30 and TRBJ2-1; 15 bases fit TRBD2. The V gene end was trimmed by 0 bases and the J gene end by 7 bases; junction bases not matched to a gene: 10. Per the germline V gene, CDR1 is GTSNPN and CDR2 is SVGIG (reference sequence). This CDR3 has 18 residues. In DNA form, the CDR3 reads TGTGCCTGGAGTGTATCCGGGACTAGCGGGAGGCTAGGAAATGAGCAGTTCTTC. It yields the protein CAWSVSGTSGRLGNEQFF.

CDR3 sequence reads: CSARDLSGSDYNEQFF. CDR3 DNA sequence: TGCAGTGCTAGAGACCTCAGCGGGAGTGACTACAATGAGCAGTTCTTC. The chain links TRBV20-1 to TRBJ2-1; 8 nucleotides align to TRBD2. The CDR3 is 16 amino acids. Germline CDR1 and CDR2: DFQATT and SNEGSKA (reference sequence). Unmatched junction bases numbered 7, after V lost 0 bases and J lost 3 bases.

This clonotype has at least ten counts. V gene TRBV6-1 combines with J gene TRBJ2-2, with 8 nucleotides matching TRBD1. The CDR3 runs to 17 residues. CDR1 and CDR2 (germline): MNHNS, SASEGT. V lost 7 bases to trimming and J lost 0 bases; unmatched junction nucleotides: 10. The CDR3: CASILNPTGANTGELFF. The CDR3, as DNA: TGTGCCAGCATTCTGAACCCGACAGGGGCGAACACCGGGGAGCTGTTTTTT.

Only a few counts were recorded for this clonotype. CDR3 nucleotides: TGTGCCAGCACCACGCCAAGGAGATCGAAAAACACCGGGGAGCTGTTTTTT. It specifies CASTTPRRSKNTGELFF. The genes are TRBV7-9 and TRBJ2-2; D gene ambiguous. Trimming took off 7 bases at V and 2 bases at J, with 20 bases between the two ends. The length of the CDR3 is 17 residues. Per germline, CDR1 SEHNR and CDR2 FQNEAQ (reference sequence). Variable domain in full (rest from reference TRBV7-9 and TRBJ2-2): DTGVSQNPRHKITKRGQNVTFRCDPISEHNRLYWYRQTLGQGPEFLTYFQNEAQLEKSRLLSDRFSAERPKGSFSTLEIQRTEQGDSAMYLCASTTPRRSKNTGELFFGEGSRLTVL.

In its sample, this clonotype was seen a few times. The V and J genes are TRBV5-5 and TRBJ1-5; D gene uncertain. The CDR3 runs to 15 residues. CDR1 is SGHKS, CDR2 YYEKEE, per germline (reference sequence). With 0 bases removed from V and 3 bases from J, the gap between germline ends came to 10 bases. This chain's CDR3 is CASSLVGQSNQPQHF. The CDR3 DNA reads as TGTGCCAGCAGCTTGGTGGGTCAGTCCAATCAGCCCCAGCATTTT.

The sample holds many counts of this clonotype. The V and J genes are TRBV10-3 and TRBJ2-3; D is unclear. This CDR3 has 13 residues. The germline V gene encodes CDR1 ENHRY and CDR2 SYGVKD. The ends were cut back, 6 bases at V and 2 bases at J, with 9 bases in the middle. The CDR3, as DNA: TGTGCCATCAGGGGTGGCGTCACAGATACGCAGTATTTT. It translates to CAIRGGVTDTQYF.

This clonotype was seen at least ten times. The CDR3 DNA follows: TGCAGTGCTAGGGGGCAGGTGAACACTGAAGCTTTCTTT. Its translation is CSARGQVNTEAFF. The chain has TRBV20-1 and TRBJ1-1, with D maybe TRBD1 (5 bases). CDR1 is DFQATT, CDR2 SNEGSKA, per germline (reference sequence). CDR3 length equals 13 residues. V shed 3 bases and J shed 0 bases, with 8 bases lying between them.

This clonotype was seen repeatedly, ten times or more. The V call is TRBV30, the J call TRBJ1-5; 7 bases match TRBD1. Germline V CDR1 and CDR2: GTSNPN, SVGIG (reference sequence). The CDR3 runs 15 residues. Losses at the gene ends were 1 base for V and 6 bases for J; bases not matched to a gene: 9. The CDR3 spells CAWSATQGKGQPQHF. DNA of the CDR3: TGTGCCTGGAGTGCCACACAGGGGAAGGGTCAGCCCCAGCATTTT.

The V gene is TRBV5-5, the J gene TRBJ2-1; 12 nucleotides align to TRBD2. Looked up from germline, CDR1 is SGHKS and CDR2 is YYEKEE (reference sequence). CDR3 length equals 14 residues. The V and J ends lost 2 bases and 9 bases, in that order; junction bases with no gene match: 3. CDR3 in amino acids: CASSLLLAGGEQFF. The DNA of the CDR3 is TGTGCCAGCAGCTTACTACTAGCGGGAGGTGAGCAGTTCTTC.

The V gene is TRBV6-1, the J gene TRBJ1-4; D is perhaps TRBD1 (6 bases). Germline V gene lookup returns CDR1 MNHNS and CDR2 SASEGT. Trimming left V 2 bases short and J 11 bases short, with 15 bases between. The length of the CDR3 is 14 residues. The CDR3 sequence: CASSESAQGTKLFF. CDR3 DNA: TGTGCCAGCAGTGAATCAGCCCAGGGGACCAAACTGTTTTTT.

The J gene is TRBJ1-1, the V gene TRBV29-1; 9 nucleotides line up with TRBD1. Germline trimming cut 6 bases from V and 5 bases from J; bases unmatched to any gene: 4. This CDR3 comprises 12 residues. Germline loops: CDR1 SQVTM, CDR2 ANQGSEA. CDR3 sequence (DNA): TGCAGCGTACAGACAGGGGGTACTGAAGCTTTCTTT. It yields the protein CSVQTGGTEAFF. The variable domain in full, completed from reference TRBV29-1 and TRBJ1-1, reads SAVISQKPSRDICQRGTSLTIQCQVDSQVTMMFWYRQQPGQSLTLIATANQGSEATYESGFVIDKFPISRPNLTFSTLTVSNMSPEDSSIYLCSVQTGGTEAFFGQGTRLTVV.

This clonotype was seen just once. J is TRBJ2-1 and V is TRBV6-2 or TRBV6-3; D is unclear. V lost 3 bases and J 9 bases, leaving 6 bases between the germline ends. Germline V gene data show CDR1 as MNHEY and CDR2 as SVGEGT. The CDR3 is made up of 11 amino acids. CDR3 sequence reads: CASSYTIEQFF. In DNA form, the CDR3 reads TGTGCCAGCAGTTATACTATTGAGCAGTTCTTC.

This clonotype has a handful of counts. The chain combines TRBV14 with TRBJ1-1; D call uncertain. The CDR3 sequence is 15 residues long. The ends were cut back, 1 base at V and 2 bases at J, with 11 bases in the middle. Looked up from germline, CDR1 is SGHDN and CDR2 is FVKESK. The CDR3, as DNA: TGTGCCAGCAGCCAAGGTCGGGAGTTTAACACTGAAGCTTTCTTT. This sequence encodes CASSQGREFNTEAFF. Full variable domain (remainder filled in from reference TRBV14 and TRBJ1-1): EAGVTQFPSHSVIEKGQTVTLRCDPISGHDNLYWYRRVMGKEIKFLLHFVKESKQDESGMPNNRFLAERTGGTYSTLKVQPAELEDSGVYFCASSQGREFNTEAFFGQGTRLTVV.

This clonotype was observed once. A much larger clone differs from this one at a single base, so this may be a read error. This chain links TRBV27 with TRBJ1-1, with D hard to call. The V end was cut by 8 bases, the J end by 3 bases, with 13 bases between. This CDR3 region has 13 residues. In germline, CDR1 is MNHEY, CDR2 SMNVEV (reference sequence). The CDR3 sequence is CASCRFEDTEAFF. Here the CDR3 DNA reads TGTGCCAGCTGCCGGTTTGAGGACACTGAAGCTTTCTTT.

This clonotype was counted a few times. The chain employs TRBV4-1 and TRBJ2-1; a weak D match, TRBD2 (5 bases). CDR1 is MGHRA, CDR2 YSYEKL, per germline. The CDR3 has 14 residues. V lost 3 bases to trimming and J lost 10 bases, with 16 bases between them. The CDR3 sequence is CASSHFGGGVEQFF. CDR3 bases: TGCGCCAGCAGCCATTTCGGCGGAGGTGTAGAGCAGTTCTTC.

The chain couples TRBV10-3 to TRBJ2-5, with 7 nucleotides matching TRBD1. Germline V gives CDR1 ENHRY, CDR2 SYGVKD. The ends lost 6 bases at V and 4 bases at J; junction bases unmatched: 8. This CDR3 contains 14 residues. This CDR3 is CAIRQTGDPETQYF. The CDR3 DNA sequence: TGTGCCATCAGACAAACAGGGGATCCAGAGACCCAGTACTTC.

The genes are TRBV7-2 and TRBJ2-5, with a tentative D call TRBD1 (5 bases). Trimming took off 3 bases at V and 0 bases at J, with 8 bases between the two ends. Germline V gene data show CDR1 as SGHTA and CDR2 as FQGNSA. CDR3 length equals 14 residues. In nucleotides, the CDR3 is TGTGCCAGCAGCTTTCAGGGAAACCAAGAGACCCAGTACTTC. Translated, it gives CASSFQGNQETQYF.

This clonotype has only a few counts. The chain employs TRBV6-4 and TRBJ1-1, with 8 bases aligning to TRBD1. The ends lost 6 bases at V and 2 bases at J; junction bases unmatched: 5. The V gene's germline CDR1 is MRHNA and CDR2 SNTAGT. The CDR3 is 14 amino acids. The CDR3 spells CASRVDRANTEAFF. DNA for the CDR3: TGTGCCAGCAGGGTGGACAGGGCTAACACTGAAGCTTTCTTT.

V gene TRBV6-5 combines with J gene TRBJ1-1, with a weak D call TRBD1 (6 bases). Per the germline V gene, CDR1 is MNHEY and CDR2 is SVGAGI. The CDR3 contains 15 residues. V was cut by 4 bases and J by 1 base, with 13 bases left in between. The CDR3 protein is CASSSSGHTNTEAFF. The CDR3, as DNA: TGTGCCAGCAGTTCATCGGGACACACGAACACTGAAGCTTTCTTT.